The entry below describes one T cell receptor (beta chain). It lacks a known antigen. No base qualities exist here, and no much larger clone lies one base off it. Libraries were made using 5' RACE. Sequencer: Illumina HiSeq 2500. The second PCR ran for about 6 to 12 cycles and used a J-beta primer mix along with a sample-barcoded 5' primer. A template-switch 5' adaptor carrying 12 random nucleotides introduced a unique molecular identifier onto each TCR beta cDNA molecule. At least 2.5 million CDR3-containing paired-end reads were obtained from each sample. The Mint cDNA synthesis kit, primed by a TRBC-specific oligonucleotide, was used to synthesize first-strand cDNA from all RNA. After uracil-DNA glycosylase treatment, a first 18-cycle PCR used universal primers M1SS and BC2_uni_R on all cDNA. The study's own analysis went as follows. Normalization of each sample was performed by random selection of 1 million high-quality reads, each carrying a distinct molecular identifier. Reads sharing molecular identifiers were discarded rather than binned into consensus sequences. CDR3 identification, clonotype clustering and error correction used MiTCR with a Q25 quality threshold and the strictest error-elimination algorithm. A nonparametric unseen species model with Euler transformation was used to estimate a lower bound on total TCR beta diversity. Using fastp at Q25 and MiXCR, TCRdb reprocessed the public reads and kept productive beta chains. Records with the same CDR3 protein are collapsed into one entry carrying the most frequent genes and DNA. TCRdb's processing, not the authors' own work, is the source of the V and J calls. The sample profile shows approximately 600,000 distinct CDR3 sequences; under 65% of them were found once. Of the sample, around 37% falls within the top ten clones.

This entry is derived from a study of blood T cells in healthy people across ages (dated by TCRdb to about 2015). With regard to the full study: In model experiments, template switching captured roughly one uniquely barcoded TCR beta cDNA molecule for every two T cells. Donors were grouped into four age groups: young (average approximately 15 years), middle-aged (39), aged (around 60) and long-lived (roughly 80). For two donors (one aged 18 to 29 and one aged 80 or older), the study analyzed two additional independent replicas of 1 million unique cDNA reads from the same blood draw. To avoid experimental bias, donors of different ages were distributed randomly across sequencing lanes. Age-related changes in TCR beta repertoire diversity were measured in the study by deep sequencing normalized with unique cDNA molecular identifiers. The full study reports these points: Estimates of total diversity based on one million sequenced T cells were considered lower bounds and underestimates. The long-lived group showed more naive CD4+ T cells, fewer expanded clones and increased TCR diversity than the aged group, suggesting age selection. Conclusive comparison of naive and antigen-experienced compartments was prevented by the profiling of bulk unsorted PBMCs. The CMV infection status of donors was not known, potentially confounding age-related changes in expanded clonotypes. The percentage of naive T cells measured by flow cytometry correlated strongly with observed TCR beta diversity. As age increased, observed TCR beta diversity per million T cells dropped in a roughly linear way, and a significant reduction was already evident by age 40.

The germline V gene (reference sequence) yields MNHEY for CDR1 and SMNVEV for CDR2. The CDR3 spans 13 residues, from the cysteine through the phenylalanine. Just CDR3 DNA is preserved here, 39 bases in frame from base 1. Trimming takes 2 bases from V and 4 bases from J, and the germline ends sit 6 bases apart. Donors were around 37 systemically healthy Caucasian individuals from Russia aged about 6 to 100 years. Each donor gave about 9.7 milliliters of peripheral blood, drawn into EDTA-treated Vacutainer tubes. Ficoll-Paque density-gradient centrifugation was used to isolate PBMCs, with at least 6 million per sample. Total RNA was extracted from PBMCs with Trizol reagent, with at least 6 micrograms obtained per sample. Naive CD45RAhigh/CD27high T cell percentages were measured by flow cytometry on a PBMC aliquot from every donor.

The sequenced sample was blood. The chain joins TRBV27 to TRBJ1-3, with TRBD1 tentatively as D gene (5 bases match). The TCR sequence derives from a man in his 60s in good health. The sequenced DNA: TGTGCCAGCAGTTTACAGGGCGGAAACACCATATATTTT. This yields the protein CASSLQGGNTIYF.